The TCR beta chain under discussion was sequenced for a study of STAT5B mutations in CD4+ large granular lymphocyte leukemia (dated by TCRdb to about 2022). Regarding the study in general: Among healthy controls, the CDR3 'QG' motif was associated with a particular HLA allele. Flow cytometry performed on FACSCanto II or FACSVerse showed that the purified fractions had more than 95% purity among lymphocytes. The study compared the TCRbeta repertoires of patients with CD4+ T-cell large granular lymphocyte leukemia against the TCRbeta repertoires of healthy blood donors. Study-wide conclusions, independent of this receptor: Greater clonality appeared to be present in CD4-sorted patient repertoires than in healthy CD4+ repertoires, and the difference was retained after the putative leukemic clones were removed. The data were not HLA-matched, and the higher clonality in CD4+ T-LGLL than in CD8+ T-LGLL could be due to the relatively small sample size. Enrichment of TRBV06-family usage was observed among the top patient clones (8/27) relative to healthy controls (2/35). The main leukemic clonotypes were found to be private to each patient, although around 25% of the main leukemic clonotypes were detected at low frequency in the non-leukemic repertoires of other patients.

V is pared back by 3 bases and J by 3 bases, with 14 bases lying between the germline termini. Based on the germline V gene, the CDR1 and CDR2 sequences are LGHNA and YSLEER. From cysteine to phenylalanine, the CDR3 is 15 amino acids long. Only the CDR3 portion is preserved as DNA: 45 bases, with reading frame beginning at the first base. The immunoSEQ assay at survey resolution was applied to genomic DNA for sequencing of TCRbeta rearrangements. The study's processing was this. A lowest detectable productive clonotype frequency of 2.59 x 10-5 was observed in the TCR sequencing data. Only productive TCRbeta rearrangements, defined as complete and in-frame sequences, were included in the analyses. The clonality of each sample was calculated as Simpson clonality in the immunoSEQ Analyzer version 3.0. Clones were grouped by frequency into very rare, small, medium, large (1-20%) or hyperexpanded (>20%) categories. OLGA 1.2.3 estimated generation probabilities, VDJtools produced V-gene circos plots, VDJdb was queried for specificities, and GLIPH identified CDR3 motifs. Imported from immuneACCESS, the table was reduced by TCRdb to in-frame sequences with V and J called. These copies leave out some clones; in studies compared against another copy, an unresolved V gene accounts for under half, and the cause of the remainder is not known. The V and J calls and the clone size are those of that table, but D and trimming were determined from the DNA. The sample contains about 30,000 clones, around 80% of them found a single time. Of the sample, about 6% is held by the ten largest clones.

The healthy control group was made up of fewer than 40 blood donors, and the Finnish Red Cross blood service supplied their buffy coats. All TCR-sequenced material derived from peripheral blood: patient blood samples and healthy donor buffy coats. Ficoll-Hypaque gradient centrifugation was used to isolate peripheral blood mononuclear cells. CD4+ cells were purified magnetically from the buffy coats of healthy controls. Genomic DNA was extracted with the Gentra Puregene Cell and Tissue kit and quantified on a Qubit 2.0 fluorometer. This clone has a handful of counts. This receptor's antigen is unknown. No base quality information exists; no much larger clone differs at one position.

This sequence originates from a human donor in good health. Sequenced input: CD4+ T cells from blood buffy coats. The sequence joins TRBV4-3 to TRBJ1-1; too little of a D gene remains to name it. The CDR3 reads as follows: CASSHGPSGDTEAFF. The DNA is as follows: TGCGCCAGCAGCCACGGACCCTCCGGAGACACTGAAGCTTTCTTT.